Listed here are 2 T cell receptor beta chains from one sample, sequenced in a study of a mutant IDH1 vaccine in newly diagnosed glioma. The method was immunoSEQ multiplex PCR; TCRdb's version includes in-frame clones alone and lacks a portion of them. The sample records fewer than 100,000 clones, around 90% being singletons. The time point denotes: baseline, week 1 (first vaccination visit). Indicated treatment: pre-vaccination baseline after standard-of-care therapy. The sequencing used PBMCs, collected from a glioma patient treated with radiotherapy, temozolomide or both. The receptor source for this set is a woman between 50 and 59 years old with glioma.

The V gene is TRBV29-1, the J gene TRBJ2-5; D possibly matches TRBD1 or TRBD2 (5 bases each). The germline V gene has CDR1 SQVTM and CDR2 ANQGSEA. The CDR3 has 13 residues. V was cut by 7 bases and J by 5 bases, with 17 bases left in between. The CDR3 bases are TGCAGCGCCATCACTGGGACCGGGGAGACCCAGTACTTC. Its protein product is CSAITGTGETQYF.

This chain connects TRBV5-4 to TRBJ2-7; 10 nucleotides match TRBD2. Trimming cost V 0 bases and J 3 bases; bases outside gene matches: 3. The CDR3 runs 15 residues. The germline CDR1 and CDR2 sequences are SGHNT and YYREEE (reference sequence). This CDR3 is CASSLASGGSYEQYF. CDR3 DNA: TGTGCCAGCAGCTTGGCTAGCGGGGGTAGCTACGAGCAGTACTTC.